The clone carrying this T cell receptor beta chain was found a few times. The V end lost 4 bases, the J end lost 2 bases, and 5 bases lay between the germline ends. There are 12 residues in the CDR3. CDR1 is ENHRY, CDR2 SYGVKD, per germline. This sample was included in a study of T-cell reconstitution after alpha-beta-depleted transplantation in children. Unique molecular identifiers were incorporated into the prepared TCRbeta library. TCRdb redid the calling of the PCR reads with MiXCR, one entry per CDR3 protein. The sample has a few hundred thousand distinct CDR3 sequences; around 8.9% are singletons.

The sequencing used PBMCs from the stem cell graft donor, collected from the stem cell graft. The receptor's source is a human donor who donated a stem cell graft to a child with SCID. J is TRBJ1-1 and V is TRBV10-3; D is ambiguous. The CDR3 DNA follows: TGTGCCATCAGTGGGGGAAACACTGAAGCTTTCTTT. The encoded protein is CAISGGNTEAFF.